A selection of T cell receptor beta chains follows, all from one sample in a study of shared clonotypes between healthy human individuals. Profiled with immunoSEQ multiplex PCR; TCRdb holds only in-frame clones, not every one. The table records hundreds of thousands of clones, about 95% of them present only once. Sequencing was done on a sample of naive CD4+ T cells sorted from blood. Receptors were obtained from a woman aged 30 to 39 in good health. CDR3s include the opening cysteine and the closing phenylalanine or tryptophan. D genes are given only for firm matches. Clone size is stated in some rows and not others, as once, few, many or a class when expanded.

V gene: TRBV7-2
clone size: NA
D gene: TRBD2
J gene: TRBJ2-7
CDR3 DNA: TGTGCCAGCAGCTTAGTCGGGGCGGGAGGGACCTACGAGCAGTACTTC
CDR3 protein: CASSLVGAGGTYEQYF

V gene: TRBV6-5
clone size: NA
D gene: NA
J gene: TRBJ2-2
CDR3 DNA: TGTGCCAGCAGTTACGAGGGGCACGGGGAGCTGTTTTTT
CDR3 protein: CASSYEGHGELFF

V gene: TRBV5-1
clone size: NA
D gene: NA
J gene: TRBJ2-7
CDR3 DNA: TGCGCCAGCAGCTTGGGACTAGACAGTGCCCGCCCCTACGAGCAGTACTTC
CDR3 protein: CASSLGLDSARPYEQYF

V gene: TRBV12-5
clone size: NA
D gene: NA
J gene: TRBJ2-7
CDR3 DNA: TGTGCTAGGAACCCCATGAGTCTGGGCGGGGCTGGGTACGAGCAGTACTTC
CDR3 protein: CARNPMSLGGAGYEQYF

V gene: TRBV7-6
clone size: NA
D gene: TRBD2
J gene: TRBJ2-1
CDR3 DNA: TGTGCCAGCAGCCCCGGGACTAGCGCTAGCTCCTACAATGAGCAGTTCTTC
CDR3 protein: CASSPGTSASSYNEQFF

V gene: TRBV7-9
clone size: NA
D gene: NA
J gene: TRBJ1-5
CDR3 DNA: TGTGCCAGCAGCTTAGGGCGGGGGGAACAGCCCCAGCATTTT
CDR3 protein: CASSLGRGEQPQHF

V gene: TRBV2
clone size: NA
D gene: NA
J gene: TRBJ1-1
CDR3 DNA: TGTGCCAGCAGGAGACAGGACCTACTGAACACTGAAGCTTTCTTT
CDR3 protein: CASRRQDLLNTEAFF

V gene: TRBV28
clone size: NA
D gene: TRBD1
J gene: TRBJ1-6
CDR3 DNA: TGTGCCAGCAGTATCCCCGGGACAGGGGGTTCACCCCTCCACTTT
CDR3 protein: CASSIPGTGGSPLHF

V gene: TRBV5-6
clone size: NA
D gene: TRBD1
J gene: TRBJ2-2
CDR3 DNA: TGTGCCAGCAGCTACCGACAGGGGATAAACACCGGGGAGCTGTTTTTT
CDR3 protein: CASSYRQGINTGELFF

V gene: TRBV4-2
clone size: NA
D gene: NA
J gene: TRBJ2-7
CDR3 DNA: TGTGCCAGCAGCGCAACTAGGTCCCCCTACGAGCAGTACTTC
CDR3 protein: CASSATRSPYEQYF

V gene: TRBV29-1
clone size: once
D gene: TRBD1
J gene: TRBJ1-6
CDR3 DNA: TGCAGCGTAGGGACAGATAATTCACCCCTCCACTTT
CDR3 protein: CSVGTDNSPLHF

V gene: TRBV9
clone size: NA
D gene: NA
J gene: TRBJ2-7
CDR3 DNA: TGTGCCAGCAGCGCCCCCGGGAATGGGGAGCAGTACTTC
CDR3 protein: CASSAPGNGEQYF

V gene: TRBV7-2
clone size: NA
D gene: TRBD2
J gene: TRBJ2-7
CDR3 DNA: TGTGCCAGCCGTCACCTAGCGGGAGTCACCGAGCAGTACTTC
CDR3 protein: CASRHLAGVTEQYF

V gene: TRBV7-2
clone size: NA
D gene: NA
J gene: TRBJ2-7
CDR3 DNA: TGTGCCAGCAGCTTAGGTTCCTACGAGCAGTACTTC
CDR3 protein: CASSLGSYEQYF

V gene: TRBV6-5
clone size: NA
D gene: NA
J gene: TRBJ2-3
CDR3 DNA: TGTGCCAGCAGTCAGACAGATACGCAGTATTTT
CDR3 protein: CASSQTDTQYF

V gene: TRBV29-1
clone size: NA
D gene: NA
J gene: TRBJ1-3
CDR3 DNA: TGCAGCGTTGAAGTCGCCCGGGCCGGAAACACCATATATTTT
CDR3 protein: CSVEVARAGNTIYF

V gene: TRBV7-6
clone size: NA
D gene: NA
J gene: TRBJ1-3
CDR3 DNA: TGTGCCAGCAGCTCGGACTCTGGAAACACCATATATTTT
CDR3 protein: CASSSDSGNTIYF

V gene: TRBV2
clone size: NA
D gene: NA
J gene: TRBJ1-6
CDR3 DNA: TGTGCCAGCAGTGAACAGGGGCAGTCAAATTCACCCCTCCACTTT
CDR3 protein: CASSEQGQSNSPLHF

V gene: TRBV19
clone size: NA
D gene: NA
J gene: TRBJ1-5
CDR3 DNA: TGTGCCAGTAGGGGGCGGGAAGGCAATCAGCCCCAGCATTTT
CDR3 protein: CASRGREGNQPQHF

V gene: TRBV12-5
clone size: NA
D gene: TRBD1
J gene: TRBJ2-1
CDR3 DNA: TGTGCTAGTGGTCCCCCAACAGGGGTCGCCTACAATGAGCAGTTCTTC
CDR3 protein: CASGPPTGVAYNEQFF

V gene: TRBV10-3
clone size: NA
D gene: NA
J gene: TRBJ1-1
CDR3 DNA: TGTGCCATCAGCCTCGGAGGGGTCGTAGTAGGCAACACTGAAGCTTTCTTT
CDR3 protein: CAISLGGVVVGNTEAFF

V gene: TRBV5-6
clone size: NA
D gene: TRBD2
J gene: TRBJ2-3
CDR3 DNA: TGTGCCAGCAGCCCAGGAGCGGGGAGCACAGATACGCAGTATTTT
CDR3 protein: CASSPGAGSTDTQYF

V gene: TRBV5-6
clone size: NA
D gene: TRBD2
J gene: TRBJ2-5
CDR3 DNA: TGTGCCAGCAGCCGTAGGACTAGCGGGGCAATCCAAGAGACCCAGTACTTC
CDR3 protein: CASSRRTSGAIQETQYF

V gene: TRBV19
clone size: NA
D gene: NA
J gene: TRBJ2-2
CDR3 DNA: TGTGCCAGTAATCAGTGGGACCCACTAGTTGCCGGGGAGCTGTTTTTT
CDR3 protein: CASNQWDPLVAGELFF

V gene: TRBV10-3
clone size: NA
D gene: NA
J gene: TRBJ1-5
CDR3 DNA: TGTGCCATCAGTGACAGACAGGGCAATCAGCCCCAGCATTTT
CDR3 protein: CAISDRQGNQPQHF

V gene: TRBV21-1
clone size: NA
D gene: NA
J gene: TRBJ1-3
CDR3 DNA: NA
CDR3 protein: CASRKVGAGNTIYF

V gene: TRBV11-2
clone size: NA
D gene: TRBD2
J gene: TRBJ2-7
CDR3 DNA: TGTGCCAGCAGCTTAACTAGCGAAAATCCCTACGAGCAGTACTTC
CDR3 protein: CASSLTSENPYEQYF